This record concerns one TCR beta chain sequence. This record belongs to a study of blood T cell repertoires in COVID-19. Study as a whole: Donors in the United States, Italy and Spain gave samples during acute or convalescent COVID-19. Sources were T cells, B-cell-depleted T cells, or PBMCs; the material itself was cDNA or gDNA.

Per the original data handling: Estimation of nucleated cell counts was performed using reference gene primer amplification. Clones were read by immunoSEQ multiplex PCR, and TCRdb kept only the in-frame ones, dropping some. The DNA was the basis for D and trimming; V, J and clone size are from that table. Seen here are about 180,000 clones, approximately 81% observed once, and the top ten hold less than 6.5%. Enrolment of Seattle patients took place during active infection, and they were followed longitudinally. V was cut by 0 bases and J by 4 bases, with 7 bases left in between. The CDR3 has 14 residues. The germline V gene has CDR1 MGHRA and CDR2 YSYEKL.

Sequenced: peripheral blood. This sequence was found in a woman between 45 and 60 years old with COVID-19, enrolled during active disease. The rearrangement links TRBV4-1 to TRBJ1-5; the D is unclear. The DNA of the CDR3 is TGCGCCAGCAGCCAAGATTGGCCTAATCAGCCCCAGCATTTT. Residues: CASSQDWPNQPQHF.